Below, 11 T cell receptor beta chains from the same sample are listed, as sequenced in a study of regulatory T cells in long-lasting Graves disease. Construction of the TCR beta libraries employed iRepertoire HTBI primers in conjunction with Arm-PCR of CDR3 regions. TCRdb reprocessed the multiplex PCR reads via MiXCR and lists one record per CDR3 protein. This table holds roughly 300,000 distinct CDR3 sequences, 15% to 20% found once. Time point specified: persistent/refractory GD, antithyroid drugs over 5 years with positive TRAb. RNA isolated from PBMCs was used to make the TCR library. Specimen: peripheral blood mononuclear cells (PBMCs), collected when the disease was refractory, from a patient treated with antithyroid drugs. The source is a female donor with Graves disease.

At least ten counts were recorded for this clonotype. V is TRBV29-1 and J is TRBJ2-7, with 10 bases that match TRBD1. The length of the CDR3 is 14 residues. Germline V CDR1 and CDR2: SQVTM, ANQGSEA. J gave up 6 bases and V 3 bases, and 8 bases lay outside the gene matches. The CDR3 protein is CSVERQGAVGEQYF. The CDR3 coding sequence is TGCAGCGTTGAGCGACAGGGGGCTGTGGGCGAGCAGTACTTC.

This clonotype was recorded a few times. This chain joins TRBV11-2 and TRBJ2-7; perhaps D is TRBD1 or TRBD2 (5 bases each). The CDR3 loop spans 15 amino acids. From germline, CDR1 is SGHAT and CDR2 FQNNGV. Trimming removed 5 bases from V and 3 bases from J, with 17 bases in between. CDR3 sequence (DNA): TGTGCCAGCAGCGCCTTATCGGGACGGAACTACGAGCAGTACTTC. Translating it yields CASSALSGRNYEQYF.

This clonotype was found many times. The rearrangement joins TRBV28 to TRBJ1-5, with 7 bases lining up with TRBD1. The CDR3 sequence is 17 residues long. CDR1 is MDHEN, CDR2 SYDVKM, per germline. With V trimmed by 10 bases and J by 0 bases, 15 bases remained unmatched. In DNA form, the CDR3 reads TGTGCCACATCAGTGGGGGGACAGTATTATAGCAATCAGCCCCAGCATTTT. Its protein product is CATSVGGQYYSNQPQHF.

Of note for this clonotype: Germline is not matched at one junction end, which may reflect a read error. This chain uses TRBV6-1 with TRBJ1-1; TRBD1 might be the D (5 bases). The CDR3 totals 14 residues. Germline CDR1 is MNHNS and CDR2 is SASEGT. The DNA for the CDR3 is TGTGCCAGCAGCTTCCGGGGGGGAAGCACTGAAGCTCTCTTT. Protein sequence: CASSFRGGSTEALF.

This clonotype was detected a few times. The genes are TRBV6-1 and TRBJ2-7; 8 bases match TRBD1. V was pared by 6 bases and J by 1 base, with 5 bases of the junction left unmatched. CDR1 and CDR2 from the germline V gene are MNHNS and SASEGT. CDR3 length: 14 amino acids. The DNA for the CDR3 is TGTGCCAGCAGCCAGGACAGGGATTCCTACGAGCAGTACTTC. It yields the protein CASSQDRDSYEQYF.

The chain couples TRBV20-1 to TRBJ2-5, with TRBD2 matching 14 bases. Germline V gene lookup returns CDR1 DFQATT and CDR2 SNEGSKA (reference sequence). There are 17 residues in the CDR3. V shed 4 bases, J shed 7 bases, and the junction held 14 bases outside the gene matches. The DNA for the CDR3 is TGCAGTGCTACAACGCACCCGGGACTAGCGGGGGTCATGACCCAGTACTTC. It yields the protein CSATTHPGLAGVMTQYF.

This clonotype showed up just a few times. The J gene is TRBJ1-5, the V gene TRBV7-9; possible D gene TRBD1, 5 bases. The CDR3 runs 15 residues. Trimming removed 4 bases at V and 3 bases at J, with 13 bases between. The germline gives CDR1 SEHNR, CDR2 FQNEAQ (reference sequence). The CDR3 region has the DNA TGTGCCAGCAGCTCTAACACGGGGGTCAATCAGCCCCAGCATTTT. This gives the protein CASSSNTGVNQPQHF. The complete variable domain, with remaining parts taken from reference TRBV7-9 and TRBJ1-5, reads DTGVSQNPRHKITKRGQNVTFRCDPISEHNRLYWYRQTLGQGPEFLTYFQNEAQLEKSRLLSDRFSAERPKGSFSTLEIQRTEQGDSAMYLCASSSNTGVNQPQHFGDGTRLSIL.

The genes are TRBV7-9 and TRBJ1-1; 7 bases line up with TRBD1. This CDR3 region has 17 residues. CDR1 SEHNR and CDR2 FQNEAQ come from the germline V gene (reference sequence). With V trimmed by 1 base and J by 0 bases, 8 bases remained unmatched. As DNA, the CDR3 is TGTGCCAGCAGCTTAGACAGGGGCTGGGGATTGAACACTGAAGCTTTCTTT. Translating gives CASSLDRGWGLNTEAFF.

The rearrangement links TRBV7-2 to TRBJ1-6; no definite D call. Looked up from germline, CDR1 is SGHTA and CDR2 is FQGNSA. This CDR3 region has 15 residues. V was clipped by 5 bases and J by 0 bases, with 8 bases between them. The CDR3 coding sequence is TGTGCCAGCAGCCAGGCCGGCTCCTATAATTCACCCCTCCACTTT. Its protein product is CASSQAGSYNSPLHF.

There are many counts of this clonotype. The chain joins TRBV28 to TRBJ2-7; a possible D gene is TRBD1 (5 bases). The CDR3 runs 13 residues. V lost 6 bases and J 3 bases, leaving 12 bases between the germline ends. CDR1 is MDHEN, CDR2 SYDVKM, per germline. DNA of the CDR3: TGTGCCAGCAGCGCGAACAGGTTCTACGAGCAGTACTTC. This gives the protein CASSANRFYEQYF.

V is TRBV25-1 and J is TRBJ1-2, with unresolved D. V lost 2 bases and J 8 bases, leaving 6 bases between the germline ends. Germline CDR1 reads MGHDK; CDR2 reads SYGVNS. The CDR3 spans 11 residues. The CDR3 reads CASSETGGYTF. The CDR3 DNA reads as TGTGCCAGCAGTGAAACGGGAGGCTACACCTTC.